The 11 T cell receptor beta chains below were found in one sample sequenced in a study of T cell changes during pregnancy in multiple sclerosis. Sequencing was performed with immunoSEQ multiplex PCR; in TCRdb, only in-frame clones are kept and a portion is missing. This table has more than 65,000 clones, over 85% appearing once. The sample in question was peripheral blood, obtained in the first trimester of pregnancy. The receptors come from a female donor with multiple sclerosis, enrolled in a pregnancy study.

The genes are TRBV7-6 and TRBJ2-3; D possibly corresponds to TRBD1 (6 bases). Germline assignment: CDR1 SGHVS and CDR2 FNYEAQ. The CDR3 covers 15 residues. The V end was cut by 7 bases, the J end by 4 bases, with 18 bases between. CDR3 DNA sequence: TGTGCCAGCACCCCAGGGGTGAGCTATGCAGATACGCAGTATTTT. Protein sequence: CASTPGVSYADTQYF. Variable domain in full (rest from reference TRBV7-6 and TRBJ2-3): GAGVSQSPRYKVTKRGQDVALRCDPISGHVSLYWYRQALGQGPEFLTYFNYEAQQDKSGLPNDRFSAERPEGSISTLTIQRTEQRDSAMYRCASTPGVSYADTQYFGPGTRLTVL.

This clone is a singleton in its sample. The rearrangement joins TRBV5-4 to TRBJ2-5; 8 bases match TRBD1. Trimming at V came to 2 bases and at J to 1 base, leaving 4 bases not matched to a gene. Germline assignment: CDR1 SGHNT and CDR2 YYREEE (reference sequence). This CDR3 is built from 15 residues. CDR3 sequence: CASSFDRGRQETQYF. The CDR3 nucleotides are TGTGCCAGCAGCTTCGACAGGGGCCGCCAAGAGACCCAGTACTTC.

The rearrangement uses TRBV30 and TRBJ1-1; D uncertain. The CDR3 runs 13 residues. With 6 bases removed from V and 0 bases from J, the gap between germline ends came to 11 bases. Germline V lookup: CDR1 GTSNPN, CDR2 SVGIG (reference sequence). CDR3 loop: CACSDSVNTEAFF. The CDR3 bases are TGTGCCTGCTCGGACTCCGTGAACACTGAAGCTTTCTTT.

The J gene is TRBJ1-2, the V gene TRBV5-1; the match to TRBD1 covers 7 bases. V gave up 4 bases and J gave up 3 bases; unmatched junction bases: 18. This CDR3 has 18 residues. CDR1 is SGHRS and CDR2 is YFSETQ in the germline V gene. The CDR3: CASSLTRAFTGEDYGYTF. The CDR3 DNA is TGCGCCAGCAGCCTTACCAGAGCTTTTACAGGGGAAGACTATGGCTACACCTTC.

CDR3: CASSQVGGTGELFF. The CDR3 nucleotides read TGCGCCAGCAGCCAAGTGGGGGGTACCGGGGAGCTGTTTTTT. The chain uses TRBV4-1 and TRBJ2-2; possible D gene TRBD2, 6 bases. V was trimmed by 1 base and J by 5 bases, leaving 8 bases between them. This CDR3 contains 14 residues. Germline-derived CDR1 and CDR2 are MGHRA and YSYEKL.

The rearrangement links TRBV2 to TRBJ1-2, with D possibly being TRBD1 (6 bases). Per germline, CDR1 SNHLY and CDR2 FYNNEI. The CDR3 extends over 14 amino acids. The germline V and J ends were trimmed by 3 bases and 2 bases, with 10 bases remaining between them. Written as DNA, the CDR3 is TGTGCCAGCAGTGATAGGGGGTTGAACTATGGCTACACCTTC. Residues: CASSDRGLNYGYTF.

The chain couples TRBV6-1 to TRBJ2-1; TRBD2 might be the D (5 bases). Germline V gives CDR1 MNHNS, CDR2 SASEGT. There are 16 residues in the CDR3. Trimming removed 2 bases at V and 8 bases at J, with 19 bases between. The CDR3 protein is CASSERKERFWDEQFF. The CDR3, as DNA: TGTGCCAGCAGTGAACGAAAGGAGCGGTTCTGGGATGAGCAGTTCTTC.

The V gene is TRBV6-1, the J gene TRBJ1-4, with D tentatively TRBD1 (6 bases). The CDR3 spans 15 residues. With 2 bases removed from V and 7 bases from J, the gap between germline ends came to 14 bases. In germline, CDR1 is MNHNS, CDR2 SASEGT. CDR3 amino acids: CASSERWGRSEKLFF. In DNA, the CDR3 is TGTGCCAGCAGTGAACGTTGGGGGCGAAGTGAAAAACTGTTTTTT.

The chain employs TRBV9 and TRBJ1-2, with 7 positions matching TRBD1. Trimming cost V 1 base and J 4 bases; bases outside gene matches: 10. CDR1 is SGDLS, CDR2 YYNGEE, per germline. CDR3 size: 16 residues. In DNA form, the CDR3 reads TGTGCCAGCAGCGTACCACAGGGGAGAGGCCTCTATGGCTACACCTTC. As protein: CASSVPQGRGLYGYTF.

The rearrangement joins TRBV5-1 to TRBJ2-7, with 7 positions matching TRBD2. The CDR3 length is 15 residues. In germline, CDR1 is SGHRS, CDR2 YFSETQ. V shed 4 bases and J 0 bases; nucleotides not matched to a gene: 7. CDR3 protein: CASSVRSGGSYEQYF. CDR3 nucleotide sequence: TGCGCCAGCAGCGTGCGTTCGGGGGGCTCCTACGAGCAGTACTTC.

This chain connects TRBV11-1 to TRBJ1-1, with 7 nucleotides matching TRBD1. The CDR3 loop spans 14 amino acids. In germline, CDR1 is SGHAT, CDR2 FQDESV (reference sequence). The junction had 9 bases not matched to a gene; V was cut back by 6 bases and J by 5 bases. The CDR3 is CASRPDRVGTEAFF. CDR3 bases: TGTGCCAGCAGGCCCGACAGGGTTGGAACTGAAGCTTTCTTT.